These 10 T cell receptor beta chains originate from one sample sequenced in a study of cytomegalovirus exposure and HLA in healthy donors. PCR employed 60 Vbeta and 13 Jbeta primers. Clones were read by immunoSEQ multiplex PCR, and TCRdb kept only the in-frame ones, dropping some. The table has approximately 140,000 clones, over 70% seen once. The sample was PBMCs. These receptors all stem from a woman aged 55-69 years in good health and CMV-seropositive.

The chain joins TRBV7-7 to TRBJ1-5; D remains unclear. There are 13 residues in the CDR3. Germline-derived CDR1 and CDR2 are SSHAT and FNYEAQ (reference sequence). V was cut by 3 bases and J by 6 bases, with 9 bases left in between. The CDR3 spells CASSLWAGQPQHF. CDR3 in DNA: TGTGCCAGCAGCTTGTGGGCGGGTCAGCCCCAGCATTTT.

The chain combines TRBV18 with TRBJ2-3; maybe TRBD1 (6 bases). Germline-derived CDR1 and CDR2 are KGHSH and LQKENI. Trimming removed 3 bases at V and 0 bases at J, with 16 bases between. The CDR3 spans 17 residues. The CDR3 region has the DNA TGTGCCAGCTCACCCCGATTCCAGGGGAAAAGCACAGATACGCAGTATTTT. Residues: CASSPRFQGKSTDTQYF.

This clone showed up just a few times. The same CDR3 also results from other DNA sequences found in this sample. The V gene is TRBV10-3, the J gene TRBJ1-5; D not resolved. Trimming cost V 0 bases and J 6 bases, with 12 bases left between them. The CDR3 is 15 amino acids. The V gene's germline CDR1 is ENHRY and CDR2 SYGVKD. The CDR3 bases are TGTGCCATCAGTGAGTCGGAGGGCCGGGGTCAGCCCCAGCATTTT. Its translation: CAISESEGRGQPQHF.

The chain couples TRBV11-2 to TRBJ2-5, with D maybe TRBD1 (6 bases). The CDR3 totals 14 residues. CDR1 SGHAT and CDR2 FQNNGV come from the germline V gene. Trimming left V 3 bases short and J 1 base short, with 9 bases between. The CDR3 sequence: CASSFRQVQETQYF. The CDR3 DNA follows: TGTGCCAGCAGCTTTCGACAGGTCCAAGAGACCCAGTACTTC.

As to this clone: A junction end diverges from the germline sequence, so it may reflect a read error. This sequence joins TRBV7-9 and TRBJ1-1, with D perhaps matching TRBD1 (6 bases). The CDR3 contains 13 residues. The V gene's germline CDR1 is SEHNR and CDR2 FQNEAQ (reference sequence). CDR3 in amino acids: CSSSSGVATEAFF. The CDR3 coding sequence is TGTTCCAGCAGCTCAGGGGTGGCCACTGAAGCTTTCTTT. Based on the CDR3 plus reference TRBV7-9 and TRBJ1-1, the full variable domain is DTGVSQNPRHKITKRGQNVTFRCDPISEHNRLYWYRQTLGQGPEFLTYFQNEAQLEKSRLLSDRFSAERPKGSFSTLEIQRTEQGDSAMYLCSSSSGVATEAFFGQGTRLTVV.

The chain is built from TRBV6-5 and TRBJ2-5, with 8 bases lining up with TRBD1. The end of the DNA is better explained by TRBJ2-7, so the J call may be wrong. The germline CDR1 and CDR2 sequences are MNHEY and SVGAGI. The CDR3 sequence is 14 residues long. The CDR3 protein is CASSDRGPPNEQYF. DNA of the CDR3: TGTGCCAGCAGTGACAGGGGTCCCCCCAACGAGCAGTACTTC.

This rearrangement joins TRBV9 to TRBJ2-7, with 11 bases that match TRBD2. Losses at the gene ends were 2 bases for V and 1 base for J; bases not matched to a gene: 5. The germline V gene encodes CDR1 SGDLS and CDR2 YYNGEE. This CDR3 comprises 16 residues. The CDR3: CASSVSGTSGSYEQYF. The CDR3 DNA follows: TGTGCCAGCAGCGTGTCCGGGACTAGCGGTTCCTACGAGCAGTACTTC.

The chain links TRBV7-6 to TRBJ1-1; weak D call: TRBD1 (6 bases). The CDR3 runs to 14 residues. The germline gives CDR1 SGHVS, CDR2 FNYEAQ. The V gene lost 5 bases and the J gene lost 4 bases, with 14 bases spanning the gap. The CDR3 DNA sequence: TGTGCCAGCAGCGCGGGGGGCGCGGGCACTGAAGCTTTCTTT. Translated, it gives CASSAGGAGTEAFF.

The rearrangement joins TRBV2 to TRBJ1-1; 7 nucleotides agree with TRBD1. The CDR3 has 13 amino acids. The germline gives CDR1 SNHLY, CDR2 FYNNEI. With 8 bases clipped from V and 4 bases from J, the junction kept 7 bases outside the gene matches. CDR3 nucleotides: TGTGCCAGCGGTCGACAGGGCGGCACTGAAGCTTTCTTT. The encoded protein is CASGRQGGTEAFF. Complete variable domain (other parts from reference TRBV2 and TRBJ1-1): EPEVTQTPSHQVTQMGQEVILRCVPISNHLYFYWYRQILGQKVEFLVSFYNNEISEKSEIFDDQFSVERPDGSNFTLKIRSTKLEDSAMYFCASGRQGGTEAFFGQGTRLTVV.

This clone has more than one count but fewer than ten. The chain joins TRBV28 to TRBJ1-4; D remains ambiguous. The CDR3 runs 13 residues. V dropped 8 bases and J dropped 6 bases, with 13 bases sitting between them. Germline V gives CDR1 MDHEN, CDR2 SYDVKM. CDR3 residues: CASSEGADEKLFF. The CDR3 nucleotides read TGTGCCAGCTCCGAGGGCGCGGATGAAAAACTGTTTTTT.